The 10 T cell receptor beta chains below all came from one sample that was sequenced in a study of blood T cells in healthy people across ages. A sample-barcoded 5' primer and a J-beta primer mix were used in a second PCR of about 7 to 12 cycles. TCRdb re-derived calls from the 5' RACE reads in MiXCR, one entry per CDR3 protein. The repertoire holds roughly 720,000 distinct CDR3 sequences, with 40% to 65% as singletons. Sequencing was carried out using blood. These receptors all come from a man older than 75 in good health.

This clonotype was detected a few times. The rearrangement uses TRBV20-1 and TRBJ2-7, with a possible D match to TRBD2 (5 bases). The CDR3 consists of 13 residues. Germline-derived CDR1 and CDR2 are DFQATT and SNEGSKA (reference sequence). Between the trimmed V and J ends, which lost 3 bases and 5 bases, there was a span of 14 bases. CDR3 nucleotides: TGCAGTGCTAGGGAGTCTAGCCTCCACGAGCAGTACTTC. Its protein is CSARESSLHEQYF.

This clonotype was seen once. The chain has TRBV10-3 and TRBJ2-1; TRBD1 agrees at 9 bases. Germline V gene sequence: CDR1 ENHRY, CDR2 SYGVKD. After removal of 6 bases from V and 6 bases from J, the junction contained 9 bases not matched to a gene. This CDR3 has 15 amino acids. This chain's CDR3 is CAISRTGEGSNEQFF. As DNA, the CDR3 is TGTGCCATCAGCAGGACAGGGGAAGGGAGCAATGAGCAGTTCTTC.

The chain uses TRBV6-5 and TRBJ2-5; 9 nucleotides match TRBD2. The end of the DNA aligns better with TRBJ2-7, so the J call may be wrong. The CDR3 consists of 15 residues. CDR1 and CDR2 from the germline V gene are MNHEY and SVGAGI. The CDR3 here is CASSSRAGGLSEQYF. In nucleotides, the CDR3 is TGTGCCAGCAGTTCCAGAGCGGGAGGATTGAGCGAGCAGTACTTC.

The chain uses TRBV29-1 and TRBJ1-2; the D gene is possibly TRBD1 (5 bases). CDR1 SQVTM and CDR2 ANQGSEA come from the germline V gene. Deletions cut 7 bases from V and 7 bases from J, with 16 bases between. This CDR3 contains 12 residues. The CDR3 here is CSGGPPEGGYTF. DNA for the CDR3: TGCAGCGGGGGACCTCCCGAGGGTGGCTACACCTTC.

The rearrangement joins TRBV20-1 to TRBJ2-1, with 13 bases lining up with TRBD2. J lost 8 bases, V lost 6 bases, and 10 bases had no gene match. Germline V lookup: CDR1 DFQATT, CDR2 SNEGSKA (reference sequence). The CDR3 runs to 15 residues. The CDR3 nucleotides are TGCAGTGCAAAATGGACTAGCGGGAGTTCAGATGAGCAGTTCTTC. This translates into CSAKWTSGSSDEQFF.

The chain couples TRBV28 to TRBJ1-2; 10 bases line up with TRBD1. V lost 6 bases, J lost 6 bases, and 10 bases stayed unmatched. Germline V gene sequence: CDR1 MDHEN, CDR2 SYDVKM. This CDR3 spans 15 amino acids. CDR3 DNA sequence: TGTGCCAGCAGAACTCCCGGGACAGGGGTACATGGCTACACCTTC. Its protein is CASRTPGTGVHGYTF.

V gene TRBV7-2 combines with J gene TRBJ1-2; no clear D gene. The ends were cut back, 4 bases at V and 4 bases at J, with 16 bases in the middle. This CDR3 is built from 15 residues. Germline CDR1 SGHTA, CDR2 FQGNSA. CDR3 loop: CASSSTAGMSYGYTF. CDR3 nucleotide sequence: TGTGCCAGCAGCTCAACCGCAGGCATGAGCTATGGCTACACCTTC.

This rearrangement joins TRBV5-6 to TRBJ2-1; tentatively, D is TRBD2 (5 bases). Trimming took 0 bases from V and 5 from J, leaving 9 bases between them. CDR3 length equals 14 residues. The germline gives CDR1 SGHDT, CDR2 YYEEEE. The CDR3 loop is CASSLAGINNEQFF. The CDR3 nucleotides are TGTGCCAGCAGCTTGGCGGGGATAAACAATGAGCAGTTCTTC.

The chain recombines TRBV2 with TRBJ2-3; D is undetermined. Germline V gene data show CDR1 as SNHLY and CDR2 as FYNNEI. The CDR3 sequence is 12 residues long. Between the trimmed V and J ends, which lost 1 base and 14 bases, there was a span of 13 bases. As DNA, the CDR3 is TGTGCCAGCAGTGAAGGGAACACATACGCGTATTTT. Protein sequence: CASSEGNTYAYF.

This clonotype was picked up a small number of times. In nucleotides, the CDR3 is TGTGCCAGCAGCACAGCTAGGAACGAGCAGTACTTC. Translation gives CASSTARNEQYF. This sequence joins TRBV7-2 and TRBJ2-7; D gene ambiguous. V lost 5 bases, J lost 5 bases, and 10 bases lay in between. Germline V gene data show CDR1 as SGHTA and CDR2 as FQGNSA. The CDR3 totals 12 residues.